The sequence of this T cell receptor (beta chain) was determined in a study of T cells after posttransplantation cyclophosphamide. Peripheral blood was collected from the related graft donor on the marrow donation day. About this clone itself: Antigen unknown. Other DNA sequences of this sample code for an identical CDR3.

This table comes from immunoSEQ multiplex PCR, and its TCRdb copy is limited to in-frame clones, with some not included. The table has tens of thousands of clones, roughly 93% seen once. General study results and limits: TRB clonality was highly associated with recipient CMV seropositivity and reactivation. Later blood repertoires were often dominated by clones from the donor CD8+ memory compartment. Skin or GI-infiltrating T cells shared few TRB sequences with blood.

Germline V lookup: CDR1 MNHEY, CDR2 SVGAGI. The V and J ends lost 6 bases and 7 bases, in that order; junction bases with no gene match: 5. This CDR3 has 12 residues. The TCR was taken from a woman aged 25 to 45 in good health and a related stem cell transplant donor. The gene calls are TRBV6-5 and TRBJ1-1; TRBD1 agrees at 7 bases. The sequenced material came from PBMCs. CDR3 coding DNA: TGTGCCAGCAGGTTCCGGGACAGTGAAGCTTTCTTT. Translation gives CASRFRDSEAFF.